This T cell receptor beta chain was sequenced during a study of response to subunit inactivated influenza vaccine (dated by TCRdb to the late 2010s). Describing the broader study: The study used deep quantitative T cell receptor repertoire profiling to track responses to a trivalent subunit inactivated influenza vaccine.

The library came from RT-PCR. The instrument given in TCRdb is Illumina HiSeq 2500. TCRdb ran its own pipeline on the public reads, namely fastp trimming at Q25 and MiXCR clone calling, and kept in-frame beta chains. Duplicate CDR3 protein sequences are folded into a single record with the most common DNA and genes. The sample profile shows approximately 500,000 distinct CDR3 sequences; roughly 25% of them were found once. The ten top clones hold 2.5% to 3% of the sample. As concerns this clonotype: The clone's antigen remains unknown. Base-call qualities are not available, and no considerably larger clone is one nucleotide away.

CDR1 and CDR2 (ENHRY, SYGVKD) derive from the germline V gene. Spanning cysteine to phenylalanine, the CDR3 consists of 13 amino acids. The read is trimmed to its CDR3 DNA, 39 bases read in frame from base 1. Trimmed from V: 7 bases; trimmed from J: 7 bases; junction bases lacking a gene match: 6. Overall study results and their limits: According to the authors, only a limited number of new T cells may be recruited by each seasonal influenza vaccination.

This same sample was also taken into another study, of T cells expressing NK-cell markers. Per that second paper: TCR beta cDNA libraries were made by 5'RACE template switching that added a universal primer site and unique molecular identifiers. Three sorted T-cell subsets (CD3+CD56+NKG2C+, CD3+CD56+NKG2C- and CD3+CD56-NKG2C+) from about 8 donors had their TCR beta-chain repertoires profiled. Of the eight sequenced donors, seven were found to be HCMV-seropositive and one was found to be HCMV-seronegative. In several experiments an anti-gammadeltaTCR antibody was added to restrict sorting to alphabetaTCR-expressing T cells. In more than five donors, the dominant CD3+CD56+NKG2C+ clonotypes were found to rank among the top 10 CD8+ clonotypes and to make up about 1.0-8% of CD8+ T cells. Those dominant clonotypes were again the most abundant among CD3+CD56-NKG2C+ cells in a few donors, at about 25-60.1%. Whether the expanded NKG2C-expressing T cell clones were specific for HCMV antigens was left unclear. The eight sequenced donors were randomly selected healthy volunteers, three men and five women. A commercial ELISA kit detecting HCMV-specific IgG in serum was used to determine HCMV serostatus. Peripheral blood mononuclear cells were isolated from blood by Ficoll density gradient centrifugation. Magnetic immunoseparation with Miltenyi isolation kits was used to isolate CD4+ and CD8+ T cells from PBMC. cDNA synthesis was primed from the TCR beta constant segment, followed by two successive PCR amplification steps. The libraries were sequenced on Illumina HiSeq 2000/2500, MiSeq or NextSeq, producing 2 x 150 bp reads. Reads were demultiplexed and grouped by UMI with MIGEC, and clonotypes were assembled and quantified with MiTCR. To exclude erroneous sequences, only TCR cDNA sequences supported by at least two reads were retained. The tcR package was used for downstream repertoire analysis, with clonotypes matched between fractions based on CDR3 nucleotide sequence plus V segment. VDJmatch was used to annotate antigen specificity against VDJdb, with one amino acid substitution in CDR3 allowed.

The sequence links TRBV10-3 to TRBJ2-1; 8 bases in the middle match TRBD1. This specimen was CD4+ T cells sorted from PBMCs, taken about 11 days after vaccination. The sequence came from a man aged 45-65 years who received an inactivated influenza vaccine. Donor details come from another sample of the same person, matched by shared clones. The CDR3 has the sequence CAIKGQGGNEQFF. The nucleotides are TGTGCCATCAAAGGACAGGGAGGTAATGAGCAGTTCTTC.